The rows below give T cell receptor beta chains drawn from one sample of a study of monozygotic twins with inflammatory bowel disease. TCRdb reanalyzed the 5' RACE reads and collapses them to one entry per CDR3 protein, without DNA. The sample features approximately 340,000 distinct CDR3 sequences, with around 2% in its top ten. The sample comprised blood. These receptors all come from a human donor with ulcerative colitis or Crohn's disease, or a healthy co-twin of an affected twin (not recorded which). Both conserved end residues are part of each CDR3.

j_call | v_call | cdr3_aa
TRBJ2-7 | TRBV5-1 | CASSFTGGEDEQYF
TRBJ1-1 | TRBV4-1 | CASSQDPVSGAFF
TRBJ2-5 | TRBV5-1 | CASSLTSGSGETQYF
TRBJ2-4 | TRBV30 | CAWRGRGGAKNIQYF
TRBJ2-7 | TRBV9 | CASSVTASRSSYEQYF
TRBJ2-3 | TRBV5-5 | CASSPNPGGAEDTQYF
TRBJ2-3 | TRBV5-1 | CASSLGLSDADTQYF
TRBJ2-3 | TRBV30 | CAWDPGTLSTDTQYF
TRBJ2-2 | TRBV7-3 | CASSRAGTGQTGELFF
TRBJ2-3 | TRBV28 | CASSSALAGHTDTQYF
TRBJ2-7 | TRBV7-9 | CASSLPQGGVEQYF
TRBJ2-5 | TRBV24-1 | CATSDPPQGARETQYF
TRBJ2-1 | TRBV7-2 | CASSWEGGYEQFF
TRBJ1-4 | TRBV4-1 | CASRPPGQGYEKLFF
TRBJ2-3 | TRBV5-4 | CASSLGASRRTDTQYF
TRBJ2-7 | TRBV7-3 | CASSLTGAGRAYEQYF
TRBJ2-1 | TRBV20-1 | CSASPLSGRDYNEQFF
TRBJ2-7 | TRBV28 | CASSQFGHYEQYF
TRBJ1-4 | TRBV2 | CASSSDRRGAEKLFF
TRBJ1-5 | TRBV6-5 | CASSYSGADSNQPQHF
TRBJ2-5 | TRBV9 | CASSVGQLRGQETQYF
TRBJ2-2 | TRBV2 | CASSETGAAGELFF
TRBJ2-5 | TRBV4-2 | CASSQDWRYQETQYF
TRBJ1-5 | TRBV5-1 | CASSFTSNQPQHF
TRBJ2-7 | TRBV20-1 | CSALANRASYEQYF
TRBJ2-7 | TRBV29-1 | CSVGTGTEQYF
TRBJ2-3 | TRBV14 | CASSDAGEGYTDTQYF
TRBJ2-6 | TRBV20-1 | CSAIPGLGWGSGANVLTF
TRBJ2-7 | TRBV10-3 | CAISESPTLYEQYF
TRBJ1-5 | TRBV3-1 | CASSQDFPGGSNQPQHF
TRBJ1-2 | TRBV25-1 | CASSGFGGASYGYTF
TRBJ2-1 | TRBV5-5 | CACSLASGYEQFF
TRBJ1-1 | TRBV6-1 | CASSAGENTEAFF
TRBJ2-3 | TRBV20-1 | CSAPPIDTQYF
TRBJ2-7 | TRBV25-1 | CASRTPYEQYF
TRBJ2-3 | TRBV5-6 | CASSARDRLPTDTQYF
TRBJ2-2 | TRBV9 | CASSVIGGNGGELFF
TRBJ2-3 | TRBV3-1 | CASSLPGRGTDTQYF
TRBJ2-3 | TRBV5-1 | CASSLEGRGRDTQYF
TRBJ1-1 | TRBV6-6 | CASSYGRGIDEAFF
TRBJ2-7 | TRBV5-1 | CASASSPGPPAYEQYF
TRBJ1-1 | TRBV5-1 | CASSLDRGGGTEAFF
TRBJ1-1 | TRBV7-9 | CASSSEGRGEAFF
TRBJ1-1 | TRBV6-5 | CASSYSTGWMNTEAFF
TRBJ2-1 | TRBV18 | CASSPPGLAGGSEQFF
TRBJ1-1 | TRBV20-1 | CSARDPRTYTEAFF
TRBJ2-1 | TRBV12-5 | CASGLVGLFELGRTGQFF
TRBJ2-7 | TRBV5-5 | CASSSGQARQYF
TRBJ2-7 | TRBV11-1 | CASSFARLDRGGWGEQYF
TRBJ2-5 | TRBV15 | CATSRDRTGQVETQYF
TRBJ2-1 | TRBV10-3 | CAISESLAREQFF
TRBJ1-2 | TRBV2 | CASTGGGYGYTF
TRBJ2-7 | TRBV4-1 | CASSQDAAKLAGYEQYF